This TCR beta chain emerged from a study of cytomegalovirus exposure and HLA in healthy donors. Study details: Later, an analysis reported that the approximately 120 validation repertoires had used the same platform as the approximately 720 first-cohort repertoires. General observations from the study: It was about 150 TCR beta chains that were listed as cytomegalovirus-associated.

Note on this clone: Its cognate antigen is unknown.

The CDR3 has 11 residues. From germline, CDR1 is SGHVS and CDR2 FQNEAQ. V was pared by 11 bases and J by 6 bases, with 14 bases between. Assay used: immunoSEQ multiplex PCR; TCRdb lists only in-frame clones, some missing. The table has 130,000 to 150,000 clones, just under 85% seen once; the top ten hold almost 1.5%. Sequenced material: PBMCs. J is TRBJ2-7 and V is TRBV7-8; D unclear. The source is a young woman in good health and CMV-seronegative. The CDR3 bases are TGTGCCTCAGCGTCGCTGGGCGAGCAGTACTTC. Encoded protein: CASASLGEQYF.